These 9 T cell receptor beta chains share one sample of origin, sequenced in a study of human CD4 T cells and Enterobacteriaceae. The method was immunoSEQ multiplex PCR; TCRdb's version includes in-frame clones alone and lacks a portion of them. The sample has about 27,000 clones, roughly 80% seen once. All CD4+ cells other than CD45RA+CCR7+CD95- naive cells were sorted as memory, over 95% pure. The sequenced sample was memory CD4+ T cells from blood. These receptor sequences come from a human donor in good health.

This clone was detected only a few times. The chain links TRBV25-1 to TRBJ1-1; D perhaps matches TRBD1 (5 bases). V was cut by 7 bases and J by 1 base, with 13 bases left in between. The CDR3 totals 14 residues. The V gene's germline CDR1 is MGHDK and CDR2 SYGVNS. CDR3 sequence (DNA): TGTGCCAGCACCCCCGGCAGGGCGAACACTGAAGCTTTCTTT. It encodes CASTPGRANTEAFF.

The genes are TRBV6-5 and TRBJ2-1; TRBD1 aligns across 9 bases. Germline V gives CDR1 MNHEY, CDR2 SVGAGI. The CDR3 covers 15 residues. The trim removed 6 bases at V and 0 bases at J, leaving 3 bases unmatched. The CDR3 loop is CASSKDRGSYNEQFF. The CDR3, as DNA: TGTGCCAGCAGCAAGGACAGGGGCTCCTACAATGAGCAGTTCTTC.

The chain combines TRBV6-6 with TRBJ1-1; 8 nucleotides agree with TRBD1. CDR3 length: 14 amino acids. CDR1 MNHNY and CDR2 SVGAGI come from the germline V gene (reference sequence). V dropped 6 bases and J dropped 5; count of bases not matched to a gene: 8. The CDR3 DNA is TGTGCCAGCAGCCGTACCGGACAGGGTACTGAAGCTTTCTTT. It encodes CASSRTGQGTEAFF.

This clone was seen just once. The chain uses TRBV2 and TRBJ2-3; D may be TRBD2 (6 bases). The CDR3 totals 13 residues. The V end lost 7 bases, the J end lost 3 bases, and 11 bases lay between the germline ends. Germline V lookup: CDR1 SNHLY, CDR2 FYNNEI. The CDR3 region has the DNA TGTGCCAGCAAGGAGGGAACGACAGATACGCAGTATTTT. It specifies CASKEGTTDTQYF.

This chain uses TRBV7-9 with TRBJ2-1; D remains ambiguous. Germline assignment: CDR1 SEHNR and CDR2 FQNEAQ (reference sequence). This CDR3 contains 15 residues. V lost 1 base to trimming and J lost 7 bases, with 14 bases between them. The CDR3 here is CASSLDGTPRNEQFF. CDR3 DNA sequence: TGTGCCAGCAGCTTAGATGGCACCCCACGGAATGAGCAGTTCTTC.

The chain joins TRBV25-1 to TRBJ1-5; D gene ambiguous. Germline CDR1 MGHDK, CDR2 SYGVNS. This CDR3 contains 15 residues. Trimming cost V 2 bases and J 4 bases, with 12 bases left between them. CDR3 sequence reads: CASSEAGVGNQPQHF. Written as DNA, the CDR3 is TGTGCCAGCAGTGAAGCGGGTGTAGGGAATCAGCCCCAGCATTTT.

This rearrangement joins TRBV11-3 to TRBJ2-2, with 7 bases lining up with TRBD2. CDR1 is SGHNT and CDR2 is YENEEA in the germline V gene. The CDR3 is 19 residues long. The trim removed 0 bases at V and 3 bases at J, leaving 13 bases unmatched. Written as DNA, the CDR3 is TGTGCCAGCAGCTTAGACCTCCTCGGGACTATATTGGACACCGGGGAGCTGTTTTTT. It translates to CASSLDLLGTILDTGELFF.

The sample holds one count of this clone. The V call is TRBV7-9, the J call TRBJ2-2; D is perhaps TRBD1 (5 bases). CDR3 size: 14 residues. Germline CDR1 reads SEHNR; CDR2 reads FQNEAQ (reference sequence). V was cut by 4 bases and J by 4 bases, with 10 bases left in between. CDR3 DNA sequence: TGTGCCAGCAGCTACTCAGGGCCCACCGGGGAGCTGTTTTTT. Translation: CASSYSGPTGELFF.

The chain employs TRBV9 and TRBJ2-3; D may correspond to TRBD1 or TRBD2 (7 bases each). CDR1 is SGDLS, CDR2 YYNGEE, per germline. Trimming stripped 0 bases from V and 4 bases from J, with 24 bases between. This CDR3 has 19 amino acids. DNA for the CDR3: TGTGCCAGCAGCGTAGCTGGGGAGGGCGCAGGGGGTATATCAGATACGCAGTATTTT. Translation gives CASSVAGEGAGGISDTQYF.